Following are 7 T cell receptor beta chains from one sample sequenced in a study of blood T cell repertoires in COVID-19. Only in-frame clones appear in the TCRdb table, and some are missing; sequencing was by immunoSEQ multiplex PCR. This table holds 52,000 or so clones, approximately 80% found once. Sequencing was done on a sample of peripheral blood. These receptors all come from a human donor in a cohort sampled during active COVID-19.

The table lists this clone with a few counts. The chain has TRBV7-3 and TRBJ2-1, with 13 positions matching TRBD2. Looked up from germline, CDR1 is SGHTA and CDR2 is FQGTGA. This CDR3 has 15 residues. V shed 5 bases, J shed 8 bases, and the junction held 6 bases outside the gene matches. The CDR3 loop reads CASSPGLAGLDEQFF. CDR3 bases: TGTGCCAGCAGCCCGGGACTAGCGGGACTGGATGAGCAGTTCTTC.

The chain carries TRBV6-1 and TRBJ2-3; possible D gene TRBD2, 5 bases. V was cut by 1 base and J by 0 bases, with 11 bases left in between. The CDR3 extends over 16 amino acids. Per the germline V gene, CDR1 is MNHNS and CDR2 is SASEGT. The CDR3 nucleotides read TGTGCCAGCAGTGAAGACCGGGGAGTTAGCACAGATACGCAGTATTTT. Translating gives CASSEDRGVSTDTQYF.

The chain joins TRBV28 to TRBJ2-7; maybe TRBD1 (6 bases). V lost 1 base to trimming and J lost 0 bases, with 19 bases between them. Germline loops: CDR1 MDHEN, CDR2 SYDVKM. The CDR3 runs 18 residues. The CDR3 DNA reads TGTGCCAGCAGTTTATTTGGGGGCGATAGTGGGCTCTCCTACGAGCAGTACTTC. Translating it yields CASSLFGGDSGLSYEQYF.

The V call is TRBV2, the J call TRBJ1-3, with a weak D call TRBD1 (6 bases). Trimming stripped 3 bases from V and 5 bases from J, with 14 bases between. Germline V gene sequence: CDR1 SNHLY, CDR2 FYNNEI. This CDR3 has 15 amino acids. The DNA for the CDR3 is TGTGCCAGCAGTGAGGAACAGGGATCAAGAAACACCATATATTTT. Its protein product is CASSEEQGSRNTIYF.

In DNA, the CDR3 is TGTGCCAGTAGTATAGGTGCAGGATTTAAAGAGACCCAGTACTTC. Residues: CASSIGAGFKETQYF. J is TRBJ2-5 and V is TRBV19; D ambiguous. This CDR3 comprises 15 residues. The germline V and J ends were trimmed by 1 base and 3 bases, with 12 bases remaining between them. Germline V gives CDR1 LNHDA, CDR2 SQIVND (reference sequence).

The chain joins TRBV9 to TRBJ1-6; D not certain. The V end was cut by 4 bases, the J end by 6 bases, with 14 bases between. There are 15 residues in the CDR3. Germline V gene data show CDR1 as SGDLS and CDR2 as YYNGEE. CDR3 sequence (DNA): TGTGCCAGCAGCCCGAGCGGAACCTCTAATTCACCCCTCCACTTT. This translates into CASSPSGTSNSPLHF.

This clone was counted between two and nine times. The V and J genes are TRBV3-1 (or the pseudogene TRBV3-2) and TRBJ1-3; 9 bases are a match to TRBD1. With 3 bases clipped from V and 3 bases from J, the junction kept 15 bases outside the gene matches. The CDR3 totals 19 residues. Germline assignment: CDR1 LGHDT and CDR2 YNNKEL (reference sequence). The CDR3 spells CASSQTNRGQGDRGNTIYF. The CDR3 DNA reads TGTGCCAGCAGCCAGACGAACCGGGGACAGGGCGACCGTGGAAACACCATATATTTT.